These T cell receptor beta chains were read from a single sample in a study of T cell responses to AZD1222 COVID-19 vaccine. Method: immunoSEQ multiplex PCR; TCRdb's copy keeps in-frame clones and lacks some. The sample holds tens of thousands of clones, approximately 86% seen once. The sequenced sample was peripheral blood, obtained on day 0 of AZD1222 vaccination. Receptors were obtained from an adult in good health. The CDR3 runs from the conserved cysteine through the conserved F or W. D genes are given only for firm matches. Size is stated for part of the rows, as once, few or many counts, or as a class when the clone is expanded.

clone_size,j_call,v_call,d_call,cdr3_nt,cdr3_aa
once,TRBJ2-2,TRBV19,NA,TGTGCCAGTAGTATCTCGGGGGCCGGGGAGCTGTTTTTT,CASSISGAGELFF
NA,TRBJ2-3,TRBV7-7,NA,TGTGCTAGCAGCTTAGCGCCTGGGGGAGAACGTACGCAGTATTTT,CASSLAPGGERTQYF
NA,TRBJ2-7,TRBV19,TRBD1,TGTGCCAGTAGTACTACAGGGGGCTCCTACGAGCAGTACTTC,CASSTTGGSYEQYF
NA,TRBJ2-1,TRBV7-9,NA,TGTGCCAGCAGCCTGTTGGGGTCCTACAATGAGCAGTTCTTC,CASSLLGSYNEQFF
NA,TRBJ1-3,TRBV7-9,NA,TGTGCCAGCAGCACCACCGGACAGAGGATCTCTGGAAACACCATATATTTT,CASSTTGQRISGNTIYF
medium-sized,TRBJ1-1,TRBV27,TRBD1,TGTGCCAGCAGACCACCAGGGGGCCTGGGCACTGAAGCTTTCTTT,CASRPPGGLGTEAFF
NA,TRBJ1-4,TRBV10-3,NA,TGTGCCATCAGTGACAGGGTGGAGGAAAAACTGTTTTTT,CAISDRVEEKLFF
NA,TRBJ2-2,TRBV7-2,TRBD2,TGTGCCAGCAGCTTAGTGCCTAGCGGAAACACCGGGGAGCTGTTTTTT,CASSLVPSGNTGELFF
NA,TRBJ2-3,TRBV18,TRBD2,TGTGCCAGCTCACCTCCGGGACTAGCGGACGCGGGTACGCAGTATTTT,CASSPPGLADAGTQYF
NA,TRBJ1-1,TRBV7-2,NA,TGTGCCAGCAGCTTACCGCAAACTTTTGAAGCTTTCTTT,CASSLPQTFEAFF
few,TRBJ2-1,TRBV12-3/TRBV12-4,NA,TGTGCCAGCAGTTTGACAGAATACAATGAGCAGTTCTTC,CASSLTEYNEQFF
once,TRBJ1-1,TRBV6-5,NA,TGTGCCAGCAGTTTACAGGTGAACACTGAAGCTTTCTTT,CASSLQVNTEAFF
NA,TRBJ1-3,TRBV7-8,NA,TGTGCCAGCAGCCAACAGGGATCTGGAAACACCATATATTTT,CASSQQGSGNTIYF
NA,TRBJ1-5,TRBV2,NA,TGTGCCAGCAGTTCCCTCGGCCCGGGGAATCAGCCCCAGCATTTT,CASSSLGPGNQPQHF
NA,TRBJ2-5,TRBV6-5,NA,TGTGCCAGCAGTTGGGGACGGTCACCCCAAGAGACCCAGTACTTC,CASSWGRSPQETQYF
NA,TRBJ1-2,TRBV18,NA,TGTGCCAGCTCACCATCCAGGGAAGGTTTTGGCTACACCTTC,CASSPSREGFGYTF
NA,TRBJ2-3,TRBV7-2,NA,TGTGCCAGCAGCTTCCGGCAGGGCGGCACAGATACGCAGTATTTT,CASSFRQGGTDTQYF
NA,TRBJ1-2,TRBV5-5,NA,TGTGCCAGCAGACAAAACTCAGGGTTCCGGCTTAATGGCTACACCTTC,CASRQNSGFRLNGYTF
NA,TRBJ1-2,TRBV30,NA,TGTGCCTGGTGGGACCTGAGGGTTTATGGCTACACCTTC,CAWWDLRVYGYTF
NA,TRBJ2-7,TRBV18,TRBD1,TGTGCCAGCTCACCAGTTCAGATTGGGACAGGGGGCTACGAGCGGTACTTC,CASSPVQIGTGGYERYF
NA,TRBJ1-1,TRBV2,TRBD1,TGTGCCAGCCGGGACAGGGGGCTCCTTTACACTGAAGCTTTCTTT,CASRDRGLLYTEAFF
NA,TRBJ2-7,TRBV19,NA,TGTGCCAGTAGTACGGGAGTCGTTTACGAGCAGTACTTC,CASSTGVVYEQYF
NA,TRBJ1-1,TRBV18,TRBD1,TGTGCCAGCTCGGATCAACAGGGGAAGGCTGAAGCTTTCTTT,CASSDQQGKAEAFF
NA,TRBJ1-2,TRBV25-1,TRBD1,TGTGCCAGCAGTGAATGGGACAGGGGCTACACCTTC,CASSEWDRGYTF
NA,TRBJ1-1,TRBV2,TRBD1,TGTGCCAGCGGGGACAGAATAATGAACACTGAAGCTTTCTTT,CASGDRIMNTEAFF
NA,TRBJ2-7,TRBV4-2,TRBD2,TGTGCCAGCAGCCAAGCCACTAGCGGTGTTTACGAGCAGTACTTC,CASSQATSGVYEQYF
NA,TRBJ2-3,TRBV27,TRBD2,TGTGCCAGCAGCCACCGTGGAGCGGGAGATGGGAGCACAGATACGCAGTATTTT,CASSHRGAGDGSTDTQYF
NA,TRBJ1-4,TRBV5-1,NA,TGCGCCAGCAGCCCGGCGTCAACTAATGAAAAACTGTTTTTT,CASSPASTNEKLFF